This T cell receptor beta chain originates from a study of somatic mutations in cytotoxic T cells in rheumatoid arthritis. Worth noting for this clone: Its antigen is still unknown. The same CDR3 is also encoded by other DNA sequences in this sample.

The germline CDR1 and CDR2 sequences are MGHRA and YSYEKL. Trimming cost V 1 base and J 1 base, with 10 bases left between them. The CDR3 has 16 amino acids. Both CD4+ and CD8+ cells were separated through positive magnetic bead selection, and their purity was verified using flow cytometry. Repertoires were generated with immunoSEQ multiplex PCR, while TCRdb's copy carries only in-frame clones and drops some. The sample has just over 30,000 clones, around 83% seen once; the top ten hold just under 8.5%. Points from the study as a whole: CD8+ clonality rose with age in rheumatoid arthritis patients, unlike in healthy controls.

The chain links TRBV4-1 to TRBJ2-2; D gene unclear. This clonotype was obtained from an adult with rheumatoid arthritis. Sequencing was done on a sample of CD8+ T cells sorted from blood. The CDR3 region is CASSQVYPENTGELFF. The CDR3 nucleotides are TGCGCCAGCAGCCAAGTTTATCCAGAGAACACCGGGGAGCTGTTTTTT.